A selection of T cell receptor beta chains follows, all from one sample in a study of T cells in Graves' hyperthyroidism and ophthalmopathy. TCRdb analysed the multiplex PCR reads with MiXCR anew, one entry per CDR3 protein. The sample consists of approximately 400,000 distinct CDR3 sequences, approximately 15% of them appearing once. The sample comprised blood. These receptors originate from a woman aged 18-35 years with Graves' hyperthyroidism that later progressed to Graves' ophthalmopathy. Both conserved end residues are part of each CDR3. D genes are given only for firm matches. Clone size is shown for a subset of rows, as once, few, many or a class of expanded clone.

clone size	D gene	V gene	J gene	CDR3 DNA	CDR3 protein
-	-	TRBV10-3	TRBJ2-6	TGTGCCATCAGTGTGGGTTTGGTGGGTTCGGGGGCCAACGTCCTGACTTTC	CAISVGLVGSGANVLTF
few	TRBD2	TRBV20-1	TRBJ2-7	TGCAGTGCTAGCCCTAGCGGGAGTTGGACTGGGGAGCAGTACTTC	CSASPSGSWTGEQYF
-	-	TRBV12-3/TRBV12-4	TRBJ1-1	TGTGCCAGCAGTTCAAGACAGCTAGGCACTGAAGCTTTCTTT	CASSSRQLGTEAFF
many	TRBD1	TRBV28	TRBJ2-4	TGTGCCAGCAGTACCCCGGGACAGGGGTTTCTGTACTTC	CASSTPGQGFLYF
many	-	TRBV18	TRBJ1-4	TGTGCCAGCTCACCACCGCAACGAAGGACTGTAGAAAAACTGTTTTTT	CASSPPQRRTVEKLFF
many	TRBD1	TRBV15	TRBJ2-7	TGTGCCACCAGCAGAGACCGACAGGGTAACGAGCAGTACTTC	CATSRDRQGNEQYF
many	-	TRBV5-1	TRBJ1-1	TGCGCCAGCAGCATTGGGCAGGGGTCCACTGAAGCTTTCTTT	CASSIGQGSTEAFF
many	TRBD2	TRBV7-2	TRBJ2-3	TGTGCCAGCAGCTTCACCCCAGCGGGAGGGGGCACAGATACGCAGTATTTT	CASSFTPAGGGTDTQYF
many	-	TRBV28	TRBJ2-7	TGTGCCAGCAGTTTATGGGGAGGGGGGCGCTACGAGCAGTACTTC	CASSLWGGGRYEQYF
many	TRBD1	TRBV27	TRBJ2-5	TGTGCCAGCAGTTTAACCCCCCTCCCGGGACAGGACATCCAAGAGACCCAGTACTTC	CASSLTPLPGQDIQETQYF
-	-	TRBV30	TRBJ2-7	TGTGCCAGTAGTATGCAGGGGAACTCCTACGAGCAGTACTTC	CASSMQGNSYEQYF
few	-	TRBV7-9	TRBJ2-1	TGTGCCAGCAGCTTAGATCCCCAGGGGACCCGGTTCTTC	CASSLDPQGTRFF
many	-	TRBV28	TRBJ1-1	TGTGCCAGCAGTTTATCGCTCAGGGCTGAAGCTTTCTTT	CASSLSLRAEAFF
-	TRBD2	TRBV19	TRBJ2-3	TGTGCCAGTACCAGGACTAGCGCCACAGATACGCAGTATTTT	CASTRTSATDTQYF
few	-	TRBV5-4	TRBJ2-5	TGTGCCAGCAGCTTGCGGCTGACGGCGTACCAAGAGACCCAGTACTTC	CASSLRLTAYQETQYF
many	TRBD2	TRBV6-2/TRBV6-3	TRBJ2-4	TGTGCCAGCAGTTATAATCTGCGGGAGAAAAACATTCAGTACTTC	CASSYNLREKNIQYF
many	-	TRBV6-2/TRBV6-3	TRBJ2-7	TGTGCCAGCAGTTACTCGGGGCAGTCCTACGAGCAGTACTTC	CASSYSGQSYEQYF
few	-	TRBV6-5	TRBJ1-4	TGTGCCAGCAGTTACTCGATGAGTAGGACTAATGAAAAACTGTTTTTT	CASSYSMSRTNEKLFF
-	TRBD1	TRBV4-1	TRBJ1-2	TGCGCCAGCAGCCAAGCTTCAGGGGGCGATAGGTTCGGCTACACCTTC	CASSQASGGDRFGYTF
-	-	TRBV9	TRBJ1-1	TGTGCCAGCAGCCCAGGCATCATACGGATAATGAACACTGAAGCTTTCTTT	CASSPGIIRIMNTEAFF
few	-	TRBV5-6	TRBJ2-6	TGTGCCAGCAGCGTGGGGGTCAGGGTAGCTGGGGCCAACGTCCTGACTTTC	CASSVGVRVAGANVLTF
-	-	TRBV19	TRBJ1-4	TGTGCCAGTAGTTCCCGACAGGAGGCAACTAATGAAAAACTGTTTTTT	CASSSRQEATNEKLFF
many	-	TRBV2	TRBJ2-3	TGTGCCAGCAGGGACCCCAACCCTCATACGCAGTATTTT	CASRDPNPHTQYF
many	TRBD1	TRBV27	TRBJ2-7	TGTGCCGTAGGGGGCCCTAACTCCTACGAGCAGTACTTC	CAVGGPNSYEQYF
many	TRBD1	TRBV7-2	TRBJ2-5	TGTGCCAGCAGCTTCGGACAGGCCCACCAAGAGACCCAGTACTTC	CASSFGQAHQETQYF
-	TRBD1	TRBV19	TRBJ1-2	TGTGCCAGTAGTATCCCCAGGGGGGATGTCTACACCTTC	CASSIPRGDVYTF
-	TRBD2	TRBV7-2	TRBJ2-2	TGTGCCAGCAGCTTAGTGGGGAGGGCGGTCGGGGAGCTGTTTTTT	CASSLVGRAVGELFF
many	TRBD2	TRBV6-1	TRBJ2-4	TGTGCCAGCAGTGGAAGGGGATATAGCGGGAGTTCTTCGCTAGCCAAAAACATTCAGTACTTC	CASSGRGYSGSSSLAKNIQYF
few	-	TRBV28	TRBJ2-5	TGTGCCAGCAGGAACCAAGAGACCCAGTACTTC	CASRNQETQYF
many	-	TRBV28	TRBJ2-1	TGTGCCAGCAGCCTCGCGGCGGGAAAGGGGCCAAATGAGCAGTTCTTC	CASSLAAGKGPNEQFF
once	-	TRBV7-8	TRBJ2-5	TGTGCCAGCAGCTTGGATCAGGGACCCGGAGAGACCCAGTACTTC	CASSLDQGPGETQYF
many	-	TRBV2	TRBJ1-1	TGTGCCAGCAGTGTAGGGGGGGCCGGGGATCACACTGAAGCTTTCTTT	CASSVGGAGDHTEAFF
many	-	TRBV2	TRBJ2-7	TGTGCCAGCAGTGGTTGGCGTAAATACGAGCAGTACTTC	CASSGWRKYEQYF
few	TRBD2	TRBV4-1	TRBJ2-5	TGCGCCAGCAGCCAAGAGGGAACTAGCGAAAGAGGGGAGACCCAGTACTTC	CASSQEGTSERGETQYF
-	-	TRBV10-2	TRBJ2-7	TGCGCCAGCAGGCCTAGCGACTCCTACGAGCAGTACTTC	CASRPSDSYEQYF
many	TRBD2	TRBV5-5	TRBJ2-1	TGTGCCAGCAGCCTGAGCGGGAGGGCCCAAGATGAGCAGTTCTTC	CASSLSGRAQDEQFF
few	TRBD2	TRBV20-1	TRBJ2-3	TGCAGTGCTAGAGAGAGGTGGGGACTAGCGGGGGTTGGAGATACGCAGTATTTT	CSARERWGLAGVGDTQYF
-	-	TRBV25-1	TRBJ2-7	TGCGCCAGCAGTTGGAGCGACTACGAGCAGTACTTC	CASSWSDYEQYF
many	TRBD2	TRBV2	TRBJ2-7	TGTGCCAGCAGGGGGACTAGGCCGTCCTACGAGCAGTACTTC	CASRGTRPSYEQYF
-	-	TRBV5-4	TRBJ1-1	TGTGCCAGCAGCACCAGGAGGGGGGGGAACACTGAAGCTTTCTTT	CASSTRRGGNTEAFF
many	-	TRBV2	TRBJ2-7	TGTGCCAGCAGTGAGGGGGCAGGGCTCTCCGAGCAGTACTTC	CASSEGAGLSEQYF
-	-	TRBV14	TRBJ2-1	TGTGCCAGCAGCCAAGGGGCGTGGGGACCGTTGCCCGGTGAGCAGTTCTTC	CASSQGAWGPLPGEQFF
-	-	TRBV6-1	TRBJ2-7	TGTGCCAGCCGGAACCCTGGTGCAAGCTCCTACGAGCAGTACTTC	CASRNPGASSYEQYF
few	TRBD2	TRBV12-3/TRBV12-4	TRBJ2-1	TGTGCCAGCAGTACCCCACTAGCGGGAGGGGTCGGTGAGCAGTTCTTC	CASSTPLAGGVGEQFF
many	-	TRBV20-1	TRBJ2-3	TGCAGTGCTAACACTCCGTCTAGCACAGATACGCAGTATTTT	CSANTPSSTDTQYF
few	-	TRBV27	TRBJ2-5	TGTGCCAGCAGTTTCTGGCAGGGGGGGGGTTCCCAGTACTTC	CASSFWQGGGSQYF
-	-	TRBV4-2	TRBJ2-7	TGTGCCAGCAGCCAAGGGTGCCTAGACACCTCCTACGATCAGTACTTC	CASSQGCLDTSYDQYF
-	-	TRBV19	TRBJ1-3	TGTGCCAGTAGGAGGGACGCCCGCTCTGGAAACACCATATATTTT	CASRRDARSGNTIYF
-	-	TRBV19	TRBJ1-4	TGTGCCAGTAGTATCCAGCAGTTTAATGAAAAACTGTTTTTT	CASSIQQFNEKLFF
few	-	TRBV29-1	TRBJ1-2	TGCAGCGTTGAGGGGTCGGAGGGCTACACCTTC	CSVEGSEGYTF
many	-	TRBV6-2/TRBV6-3	TRBJ1-1	TGTGCCAGCAGTTACGTCCAGGGTCGAACTGAAGCTTTCTTT	CASSYVQGRTEAFF